This T cell receptor beta chain comes out of a study of tumor-infiltrating lymphocytes in primary liver carcinoma. Findings and limits, study-wide: Reduced overlap was seen in tumor-adjacent and tumor-blood pairs versus tumor region pairs.

A primer matching the constant region was used to make TCR beta cDNA from approximately 0.45 ug of total RNA. Three-round nested multiplex PCR performed with slightly modified ARM-PCR produced the TCR beta libraries. The first two PCR rounds used TRBV1-TRBV30 primers with a Cbeta primer, roughly 10 cycles each. In TCRdb, the multiplex PCR reads were re-called with MiXCR into one record per CDR3 protein. This sample has some 190,000 distinct CDR3 sequences, with 50% to 75% found just once. Alongside blood RNA obtained from unsorted whole blood, germline DNA was also extracted. This clonotype has at least ten counts. Its cognate antigen is unknown. The CDR3 spans 15 residues. Germline V gene sequence: CDR1 SGHAT, CDR2 FQDESV (reference sequence). Trimming took 4 bases from V and 7 from J, leaving 16 bases between them.

This receptor was taken from a middle-aged man with primary liver carcinoma and hepatitis B virus infection. The rearrangement links TRBV11-1 to TRBJ2-2; D is possibly TRBD2 (6 bases). Source material: peripheral blood. The CDR3 nucleotides read TGTGCCAGCAGCTCCCGACTAGATAGGGACGGGGAGCTGTTTTTT. As protein: CASSSRLDRDGELFF.